This TCR beta chain is drawn from a study of T-cell memory formation after mild COVID-19. As for the study in general: There were largely donor-specific TCR clusters.

UMIs and sample barcodes were carried by the TCR alpha and TCR beta cDNA libraries that 5'RACE produced using constant-segment primers. TCRdb re-called the 5' RACE reads through MiXCR, storing one row per CDR3 protein. The sample has 100,000 to 130,000 distinct CDR3 sequences, under 15% seen once. The ends were cut back, 7 bases at V and 8 bases at J, with 6 bases in the middle. Germline loops: CDR1 SEHNR, CDR2 FQNEAQ (reference sequence). The CDR3 consists of 10 residues. This clonotype was detected ten times or more. The antigen remains unidentified. Regarding the study as a whole: Clones contracting day 15 to 85 were balanced CD4/CD8; later expanders leaned CD4+. Among CD4+ contracting clones, most were CM and EM, and CD8+ ones EMRA.

The sequenced sample was PBMCs or a T cell subset sorted from them (not recorded which). The TCR sequence derives from a man aged 18 to 29 who had mild COVID-19 (a few samples of this study predate the infection). Cell type and time point are not known. The rearrangement uses TRBV7-9 and TRBJ2-1; no clear D. CDR3 amino acids: CASTLDEQFF. The CDR3 bases are TGTGCCAGCACGCTGGATGAGCAGTTCTTC.